The rows below give T cell receptor beta chains drawn from one sample of a study of CD8 T cells in ankylosing spondylitis. TCRdb re-analysed the 5' RACE reads in MiXCR, keeping a single row per CDR3 protein. The data contain about 150,000 distinct CDR3 sequences, under 55% of them singletons. Specimen: synovial fluid, either unsorted or a sorted T cell fraction (not recorded which). Receptors originate from a male donor with ankylosing spondylitis. Each CDR3 is given with its conserved first and last residue. D genes are given only for firm matches. Expanded clones are given a class, and other clones once, few, many or no size at all.

clone size,CDR3 length,D gene,V gene,J gene,CDR3 DNA,CDR3 protein
few,15,TRBD2,TRBV2,TRBJ2-7,TGTGCCAGCAGCCCAACTAGCGGGGCCCCCTACGAGCAGTACTTC,CASSPTSGAPYEQYF
few,12,.,TRBV5-1,TRBJ1-2,TGCGCCAGCAGCTTGGATGGGTATGGCTACACCTTC,CASSLDGYGYTF
.,16,.,TRBV28,TRBJ2-1,TGTGCCAGCAAAGTTTTGCGGACCAGTTCAGAAAATGAGCAGTTCTTC,CASKVLRTSSENEQFF
.,14,.,TRBV7-9,TRBJ2-7,TGTGCCAGCAGCAAACTTTGGGGGGTCTACGAGCAGTACTTC,CASSKLWGVYEQYF
.,16,TRBD2,TRBV4-1,TRBJ2-3,TGCGCCAGCAGCCAGCTGGGACTAGCCCCCGACTATACGCAGTATTTT,CASSQLGLAPDYTQYF
.,12,.,TRBV20-1,TRBJ2-7,TGCAGTGCCAACAGGGTTTCCTACGAGCAGTACTTC,CSANRVSYEQYF
.,13,.,TRBV12-3/TRBV12-4,TRBJ2-7,TGTGCCAGCAGCAGTGGGGGGGCCCTCGAGCAGTACTTC,CASSSGGALEQYF
.,17,.,TRBV19,TRBJ1-1,TGTGCCAGTACCACCCTTGGGAGGGGTTCGGAGAACACTGAAGCTTTCTTT,CASTTLGRGSENTEAFF
.,13,.,TRBV6-2/TRBV6-3,TRBJ2-1,TGTGCCAGCAGCAAAACTAGCATAAATGAGCAGTTCTTC,CASSKTSINEQFF
once,13,TRBD2,TRBV28,TRBJ2-5,TGTGCCAGCAGTTTCCCTAGCGGGAAGACCCAGTACTTC,CASSFPSGKTQYF
.,16,.,TRBV4-3,TRBJ2-7,TGCGCCAGCAGCCAAGTAACGGGAGATGGCCCCTACGAGCAGTACTTC,CASSQVTGDGPYEQYF
.,14,TRBD2,TRBV20-1,TRBJ2-7,TGCAGTGCAACTAGCGGGATCGACTTCTACGAGCAGTACTTC,CSATSGIDFYEQYF
.,19,TRBD2,TRBV11-1,TRBJ2-3,TGTGCCAGCAGCTTAGTGGTGTGGGCTAGCGGGCGCAGCACAGATACGCAGTATTTT,CASSLVVWASGRSTDTQYF
.,17,TRBD2,TRBV5-6,TRBJ2-5,TGTGCCAGCAGCTTGTTTCTAGCGGCAAATGTTACGGAGACCCAGTACTTC,CASSLFLAANVTETQYF
.,17,.,TRBV2,TRBJ1-2,TGTGCCAGACAACGACCACCCCTAAGGGACCGGGAATGGGGCTACACCTTC,CARQRPPLRDREWGYTF
.,15,.,TRBV5-6,TRBJ2-7,TGTGCCAGCAGCCTACCCAAGGAGACCTCCTACGAGCAGTACTTC,CASSLPKETSYEQYF
.,17,.,TRBV12-3/TRBV12-4,TRBJ2-2,TGTGCCAGCACCCCTGATTGGGGACACATAAACACCGGGGAGCTGTTTTTT,CASTPDWGHINTGELFF
.,13,.,TRBV7-3,TRBJ2-7,TGTGCCAGCAGCTTAACACCGGGTTACGAGCAGTACTTC,CASSLTPGYEQYF
few,15,TRBD1,TRBV3-1,TRBJ2-4,TGTGCCAGCAGCCAAGAAACAGGGGGCAATATCATTCAGTACTTC,CASSQETGGNIIQYF
.,16,.,TRBV4-1,TRBJ2-5,TGCGCCAGCAGCCAAGCATCTTATTGGGGACAAGAGACCCAGTACTTC,CASSQASYWGQETQYF
.,15,TRBD1,TRBV9,TRBJ1-5,TGTGCCAGCAGCAACGGACAGGGAAACAATCAGCCCCAGCATTTT,CASSNGQGNNQPQHF
once,16,TRBD2,TRBV28,TRBJ2-1,TGTGCCAGCAGTTCATGGCAGCGGGAGGGCCCCAATGAGCAGTTCTTC,CASSSWQREGPNEQFF
few,14,.,TRBV3-1,TRBJ2-1,TGTGCCAGCAGCCAAGCGGGGACGGGGAATGAGCAGTTCTTC,CASSQAGTGNEQFF
.,11,.,TRBV4-1,TRBJ1-1,TGCGCCAGCAGCCAAGGTGCTGAAGCTTTCTTT,CASSQGAEAFF
.,15,.,TRBV20-1,TRBJ2-1,TGCAGCGCTATTACCGCAGGGAGCTCCTACAATGAGCAGTTCTTC,CSAITAGSSYNEQFF
.,15,.,TRBV29-1,TRBJ1-6,TGCAGCGTTGAAGAGCCCACCAACTTAATGTCACCCCTCCACTTT,CSVEEPTNLMSPLHF
.,16,.,TRBV12-3/TRBV12-4,TRBJ2-1,TGTGCCAGCAGTTTCGGTTGGGTCCGCGCTTACAATGAGCAGTTCTTC,CASSFGWVRAYNEQFF
.,23,.,TRBV7-1,TRBJ2-7,TGTGCCAGCAGCTACTCCGGGACAGGGGGCAATTTACTAGCGGGAGGGCCGAACGACGAGCAGTACTTC,CASSYSGTGGNLLAGGPNDEQYF
few,15,.,TRBV28,TRBJ1-4,TGTGCCAGCAGTCTAAGCCAGGGGACTCTTGAAAAACTGTTTTTT,CASSLSQGTLEKLFF
once,17,.,TRBV5-4,TRBJ2-5,TGTGCCAGCAGCCTACATCCAGTAGGGTTTGGGGAAGAGACCCAGTACTTC,CASSLHPVGFGEETQYF
.,16,.,TRBV4-1,TRBJ2-2,TGCGCCAGCAGCCAAGACCTCCCGGCGGGCATCGGGGAGCTGTTTTTT,CASSQDLPAGIGELFF
.,16,TRBD2,TRBV20-1,TRBJ2-3,TGCAGTGCTAGAGATTGGTGGCGGGAGCGTACAGATACGCAGTATTTT,CSARDWWRERTDTQYF
.,13,.,TRBV25-1,TRBJ2-7,TGTGCCACCGAGACAAACGGGTCCTACGAGCAGTACTTC,CATETNGSYEQYF